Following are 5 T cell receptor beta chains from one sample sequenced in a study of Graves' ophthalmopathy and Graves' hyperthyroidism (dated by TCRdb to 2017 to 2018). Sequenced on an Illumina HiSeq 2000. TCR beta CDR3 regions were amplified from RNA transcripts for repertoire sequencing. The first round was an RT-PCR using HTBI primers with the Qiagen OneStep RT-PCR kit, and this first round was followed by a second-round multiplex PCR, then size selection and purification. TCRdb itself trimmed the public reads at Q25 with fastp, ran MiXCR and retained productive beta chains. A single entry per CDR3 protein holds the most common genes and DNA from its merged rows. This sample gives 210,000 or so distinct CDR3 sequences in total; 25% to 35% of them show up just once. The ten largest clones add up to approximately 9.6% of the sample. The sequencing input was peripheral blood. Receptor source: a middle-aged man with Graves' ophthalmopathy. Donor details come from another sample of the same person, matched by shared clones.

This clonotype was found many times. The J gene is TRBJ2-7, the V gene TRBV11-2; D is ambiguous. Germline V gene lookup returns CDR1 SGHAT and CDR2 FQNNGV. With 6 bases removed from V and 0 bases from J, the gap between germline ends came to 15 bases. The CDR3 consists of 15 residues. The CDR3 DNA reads TGTGCCAGCAGTCGCCCCCAAGAGCTCTCCTACGAGCAGTACTTC. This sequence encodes CASSRPQELSYEQYF.

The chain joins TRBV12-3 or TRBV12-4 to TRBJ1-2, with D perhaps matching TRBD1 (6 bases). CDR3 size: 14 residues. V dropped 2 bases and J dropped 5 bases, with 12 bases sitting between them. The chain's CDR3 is CASSLPRGAYGYTF. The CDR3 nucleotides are TGTGCCAGCAGTTTACCCAGGGGAGCGTATGGCTACACCTTC.

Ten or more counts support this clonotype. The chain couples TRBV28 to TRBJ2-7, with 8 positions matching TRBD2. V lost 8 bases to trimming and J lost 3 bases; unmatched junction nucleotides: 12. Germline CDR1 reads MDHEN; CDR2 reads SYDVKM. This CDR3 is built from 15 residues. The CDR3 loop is CASPKRPREDYEQYF. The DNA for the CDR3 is TGTGCCAGCCCTAAAAGGCCGCGGGAGGACTACGAGCAGTACTTC. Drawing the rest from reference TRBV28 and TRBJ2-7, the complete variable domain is DVKVTQSSRYLVKRTGEKVFLECVQDMDHENMFWYRQDPGLGLRLIYFSYDVKMKEKGDIPEGYSVSREKKERFSLILESASTNQTSMYLCASPKRPREDYEQYFGPGTRLTVT.

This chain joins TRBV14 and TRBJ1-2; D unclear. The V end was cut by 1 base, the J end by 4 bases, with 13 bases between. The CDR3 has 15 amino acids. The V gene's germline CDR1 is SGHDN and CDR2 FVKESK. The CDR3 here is CASSQAVGRTYGYTF. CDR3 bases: TGTGCCAGCAGCCAAGCTGTCGGCAGGACCTATGGCTACACCTTC.

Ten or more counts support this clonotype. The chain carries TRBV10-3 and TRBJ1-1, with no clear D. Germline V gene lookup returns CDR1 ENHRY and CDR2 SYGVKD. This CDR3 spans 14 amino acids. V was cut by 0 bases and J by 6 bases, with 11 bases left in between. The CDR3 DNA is TGTGCCATCAGTGAGTCACAAGGCCTCGCTGAAGCTTTCTTT. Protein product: CAISESQGLAEAFF.